The 26 T cell receptor beta chains below were found in one sample sequenced in a study of T cells after yellow fever vaccination. Each CDR3 protein is one row after TCRdb ran MiXCR on the 5' RACE reads. The data show approximately 550,000 distinct CDR3 sequences, over 15% seen once. Material: PBMCs, obtained 15 days after the yellow fever booster vaccination. The receptor set was obtained from a man aged 25-45 years who received the YFV17D yellow fever vaccine.

The genes are TRBV25-1 and TRBJ2-7; no clear D gene. The CDR3 has 11 residues. Germline loops: CDR1 MGHDK, CDR2 SYGVNS. Trimming left V 7 bases short and J 3 bases short, with 7 bases between. The CDR3 loop reads CASNSGYEQYF. The CDR3 DNA reads TGTGCCAGCAACAGTGGCTACGAGCAGTACTTC.

V and J are TRBV5-1 and TRBJ2-7; D may be TRBD2 (5 bases). Germline lookup yields CDR1 SGHRS and CDR2 YFSETQ. Trimming stripped 1 base from V and 2 bases from J, with 10 bases between. This CDR3 comprises 14 residues. The CDR3 here is CASSLSAEPYEQYF. The DNA of the CDR3 is TGCGCCAGCAGCTTGTCAGCGGAGCCCTACGAGCAGTACTTC. Combining the CDR3 with reference TRBV5-1 and TRBJ2-7 gives the whole variable domain KAGVTQTPRYLIKTRGQQVTLSCSPISGHRSVSWYQQTPGQGLQFLFEYFSETQRNKGNFPGRFSGRQFSNSRSEMNVSTLELGDSALYLCASSLSAEPYEQYFGPGTRLTVT.

The chain has TRBV7-9 and TRBJ1-6; perhaps TRBD1 as D (5 bases). The V and J ends lost 3 bases and 6 bases respectively, with 12 bases between them. The CDR3 consists of 15 residues. CDR1 is SEHNR and CDR2 is FQNEAQ in the germline V gene (reference sequence). The CDR3 loop is CASSFDRDRNSPLHF. The CDR3 DNA sequence: TGTGCCAGCAGCTTCGACCGGGACCGTAATTCACCCCTCCACTTT.

The J gene is TRBJ2-1, the V gene TRBV20-1; D is undetermined. The CDR3 is 10 residues long. Germline values: CDR1 DFQATT, CDR2 SNEGSKA (reference sequence). CDR3 loop: CSPLGNEQFF. In DNA form, the CDR3 reads TGCAGCCCCCTAGGTAATGAGCAGTTCTTC.

V usage is TRBV20-1 and J usage is TRBJ2-3, with D possibly TRBD2 on 5 matching bases. The CDR3 is made up of 15 amino acids. From germline, CDR1 is DFQATT and CDR2 SNEGSKA (reference sequence). V was trimmed by 0 bases and J by 6 bases, leaving 16 bases between them. As DNA, the CDR3 is TGCAGTGCTAGAGATAGAAGCGGCCCTGGGGATACGCAGTATTTT. Translation gives CSARDRSGPGDTQYF.

V is TRBV7-9 and J is TRBJ2-3; the D gene is possibly TRBD2 (5 bases). V lost 5 bases and J 9 bases, leaving 12 bases between the germline ends. Germline CDR1 reads SEHNR; CDR2 reads FQNEAQ (reference sequence). CDR3 length: 12 amino acids. Here the CDR3 reads CASSPDSPTQYF. The CDR3 DNA sequence: TGTGCCAGCAGCCCGGACTCCCCCACGCAGTATTTT.

The V gene is TRBV29-1, the J gene TRBJ2-3; D ambiguous. From germline, CDR1 is SQVTM and CDR2 ANQGSEA. This CDR3 has 11 amino acids. V lost 7 bases, J lost 6 bases, and 11 bases lay in between. In DNA, the CDR3 is TGCAGCGCTTGCTTAGTGGATACGCAGTATTTT. It is translated as CSACLVDTQYF.

This clonotype was seen more than once but under ten times. V is TRBV3-1 and J is TRBJ1-2, with 7 positions matching TRBD1. With 4 bases clipped from V and 6 bases from J, the junction kept 11 bases outside the gene matches. This CDR3 has 15 residues. Germline lookup yields CDR1 LGHDT and CDR2 YNNKEL (reference sequence). CDR3 sequence reads: CASSLPGQSSDGYTF. CDR3 DNA sequence: TGTGCCAGCAGCCTACCGGGACAGTCTAGTGATGGCTACACCTTC.

The chain employs TRBV18 and TRBJ1-6, with a possible D match to TRBD1 (6 bases). The CDR3 is made up of 14 amino acids. Germline V gives CDR1 KGHSH, CDR2 LQKENI. The V end lost 5 bases, the J end lost 7 bases, and 12 bases lay between the germline ends. The CDR3 reads CASSTRTDNSPLHF. CDR3 DNA: TGTGCCAGCTCAACCAGGACAGACAATTCACCCCTCCACTTT.

This chain's CDR3 is CASSLRFPRETQYF. The CDR3 nucleotides are TGTGCCAGCAGCTTAAGGTTTCCACGAGAGACCCAGTACTTC. V and J are TRBV7-2 and TRBJ2-5; D is undetermined. This CDR3 spans 14 amino acids. V gave up 2 bases and J gave up 4 bases, with 11 bases separating them. Germline V gene data show CDR1 as SGHTA and CDR2 as FQGNSA.

This clonotype showed up just a few times. This sequence joins TRBV7-2 and TRBJ2-5, with D maybe TRBD2 (6 bases). Trimming pared 4 bases from V and 7 bases from J, leaving 13 bases between. CDR3 length: 13 residues. Germline V CDR1 and CDR2: SGHTA, FQGNSA. CDR3 coding DNA: TGTGCCAGCAGCTCGAGCCTGGGGGGGACCCAGTACTTC. Amino acids: CASSSSLGGTQYF.

The table lists this clonotype with a few counts. J is TRBJ2-5 and V is TRBV7-7; D perhaps matches TRBD1 (6 bases). This CDR3 is built from 14 residues. Germline V lookup: CDR1 SSHAT, CDR2 FNYEAQ (reference sequence). Trimming pared 5 bases from V and 8 bases from J, leaving 18 bases between. The CDR3 protein is CASSKTGARETQYF. CDR3 in DNA: TGTGCCAGCAGCAAGACAGGAGCTCGGGAAACCCAGTACTTC.

V gene TRBV4-1 combines with J gene TRBJ2-2; the match to TRBD1 covers 8 bases. V lost 4 bases to trimming and J lost 6 bases; unmatched junction nucleotides: 7. Germline CDR1 MGHRA, CDR2 YSYEKL. CDR3 size: 15 residues. DNA for the CDR3: TGCGCCAGCAGCCGACAGGGGTACGTGGCCGGGGAGCTGTTTTTT. It translates to CASSRQGYVAGELFF.

The gene calls are TRBV7-9 and TRBJ2-1; D unclear. CDR1 and CDR2 from the germline V gene are SEHNR and FQNEAQ (reference sequence). The CDR3 runs to 13 residues. V lost 5 bases and J 3 bases, leaving 8 bases between the germline ends. The DNA for the CDR3 is TGTGCCAGCAGCCCGGACCACTACAATGAGCAGTTCTTC. This gives the protein CASSPDHYNEQFF.

CDR3 amino acids: CASSLTGSRVTQYF. CDR3 sequence (DNA): TGTGCCAGCAGCCTTACAGGGTCCCGTGTGACCCAGTACTTC. The chain joins TRBV12-3 or TRBV12-4 to TRBJ2-5; D perhaps matches TRBD1 (6 bases). This CDR3 spans 14 amino acids. Trimming pared 6 bases from V and 7 bases from J, leaving 18 bases between.

This clonotype was observed once. The gene calls are TRBV5-1 and TRBJ2-1, with D possibly TRBD2 on 5 matching bases. The CDR3 sequence is 16 residues long. The germline gives CDR1 SGHRS, CDR2 YFSETQ. Trimming cost V 2 bases and J 3 bases, with 15 bases left between them. The CDR3 DNA reads TGCGCCAGCAGCTTAAGAGCGGAGGTGGGCTACAATGAGCAGTTCTTC. Amino acids: CASSLRAEVGYNEQFF.

This clonotype has ten or more counts. The chain has TRBV11-2 and TRBJ2-5; 8 bases line up with TRBD2. The CDR3 spans 13 residues. V was pared by 2 bases and J by 4 bases, with 0 bases of the junction left unmatched. Germline CDR1 SGHAT, CDR2 FQNNGV. The CDR3 region is CASSLLAGETQYF. CDR3 sequence (DNA): TGTGCCAGCAGCTTACTAGCGGGAGAGACCCAGTACTTC.

This clonotype was counted many times. The chain joins TRBV4-3 to TRBJ1-1; possibly TRBD1 for D (6 bases). The germline gives CDR1 LGHNA, CDR2 YSLEER. CDR3 length: 15 residues. Trimming stripped 4 bases from V and 6 bases from J, with 18 bases between. CDR3 sequence: CASSRTTGNVAEAFF. In DNA form, the CDR3 reads TGCGCCAGCAGCCGCACGACAGGTAACGTCGCTGAAGCTTTCTTT.

This clonotype was detected a few times. The chain links TRBV7-9 to TRBJ1-2; D call uncertain. The germline V gene encodes CDR1 SEHNR and CDR2 FQNEAQ (reference sequence). Between the trimmed V and J ends, which lost 4 bases and 4 bases, there was a span of 16 bases. There are 15 residues in the CDR3. CDR3 in DNA: TGTGCCAGCAGCTACCCGGAGGGCTTCGGCTATGGCTACACCTTC. Residues: CASSYPEGFGYGYTF.

The chain joins TRBV3-1 to TRBJ2-7; no clear D. V dropped 1 base and J dropped 6 bases, with 10 bases sitting between them. From germline, CDR1 is LGHDT and CDR2 YNNKEL (reference sequence). CDR3 length equals 13 residues. The chain's CDR3 is CASSQVVGPEQYF. DNA for the CDR3: TGTGCCAGCAGCCAAGTAGTAGGTCCCGAGCAGTACTTC.

This clonotype has just a few counts. The CDR3 nucleotides are TGCAGTGCTGGACGTAACTCATTACGGTATTTT. The encoded protein is CSAGRNSLRYF. V gene TRBV20-1 combines with J gene TRBJ2-3; D remains unclear. The germline V gene encodes CDR1 DFQATT and CDR2 SNEGSKA (reference sequence). Trimming cost V 5 bases and J 14 bases, with 17 bases left between them. This CDR3 is 11 amino acids long.

The J gene is TRBJ2-7, the V gene TRBV6-2 or TRBV6-3, with 7 bases aligning to TRBD1. Trimming cost V 5 bases and J 10 bases; bases outside gene matches: 11. The germline V gene has CDR1 MNHEY and CDR2 SVGEGT. This CDR3 has 13 amino acids. CDR3 nucleotides: TGTGCCAGCAGTCGGACAGGTCTAGGACACCAGTACTTC. It encodes CASSRTGLGHQYF.

This clonotype was seen only a few times. This chain links TRBV18 with TRBJ2-7; 7 bases fit TRBD2. The CDR3 sequence is 15 residues long. V lost 6 bases and J lost 0; bases outside the gene matches: 8. Germline V gives CDR1 KGHSH, CDR2 LQKENI. The CDR3 DNA reads as TGTGCCAGCTCGCCCGGGGGGAGTGACTCCTACGAGCAGTACTTC. It yields the protein CASSPGGSDSYEQYF. The full variable domain, in which reference TRBV18 and TRBJ2-7 provide the parts outside the CDR3, is NAGVMQNPRHLVRRRGQEARLRCSPMKGHSHVYWYRQLPEEGLKFMVYLQKENIIDESGMPKERFSAEFPKEGPSILRIQQVVRGDSAAYFCASSPGGSDSYEQYFGPGTRLTVT.

The CDR3 loop reads CASSLEASRTGELFF. The CDR3 nucleotides read TGTGCCAGCAGCTTAGAGGCCAGCCGCACCGGGGAGCTGTTTTTT. V gene TRBV7-9 combines with J gene TRBJ2-2; no clear D gene. Germline V gene data show CDR1 as SEHNR and CDR2 as FQNEAQ (reference sequence). The CDR3 spans 15 residues. Trimming pared 1 base from V and 4 bases from J, leaving 10 bases between.

In this sample, this clonotype turned up a few times. The V and J genes are TRBV7-2 and TRBJ2-1, with TRBD2 matching over 7 bases. CDR3 length equals 15 residues. CDR1 and CDR2 from the germline V gene are SGHTA and FQGNSA. Losses at the gene ends were 5 bases for V and 4 bases for J; bases not matched to a gene: 8. The DNA for the CDR3 is TGTGCCAGCAGCGCCTCTTCTAGCGGTTACAATGAGCAGTTCTTC. It yields the protein CASSASSSGYNEQFF. Complete variable domain (other parts from reference TRBV7-2 and TRBJ2-1): GAGVSQSPSNKVTEKGKDVELRCDPISGHTALYWYRQSLGQGLEFLIYFQGNSAPDKSGLPSDRFSAERTGGSVSTLTIQRTQQEDSAVYLCASSASSSGYNEQFFGPGTRLTVL.

This clonotype has more than one count but fewer than ten. The rearrangement links TRBV5-1 to TRBJ1-6, with D perhaps TRBD1 (6 bases). Trimming pared 6 bases from V and 6 bases from J, leaving 13 bases between. Germline V lookup: CDR1 SGHRS, CDR2 YFSETQ. This CDR3 contains 14 residues. The CDR3 nucleotides read TGCGCCAGCAAAGGGGGGGCGCTTAATTCACCCCTCCACTTT. Its protein product is CASKGGALNSPLHF. Full variable domain (remainder filled in from reference TRBV5-1 and TRBJ1-6): KAGVTQTPRYLIKTRGQQVTLSCSPISGHRSVSWYQQTPGQGLQFLFEYFSETQRNKGNFPGRFSGRQFSNSRSEMNVSTLELGDSALYLCASKGGALNSPLHFGNGTRLTVT.